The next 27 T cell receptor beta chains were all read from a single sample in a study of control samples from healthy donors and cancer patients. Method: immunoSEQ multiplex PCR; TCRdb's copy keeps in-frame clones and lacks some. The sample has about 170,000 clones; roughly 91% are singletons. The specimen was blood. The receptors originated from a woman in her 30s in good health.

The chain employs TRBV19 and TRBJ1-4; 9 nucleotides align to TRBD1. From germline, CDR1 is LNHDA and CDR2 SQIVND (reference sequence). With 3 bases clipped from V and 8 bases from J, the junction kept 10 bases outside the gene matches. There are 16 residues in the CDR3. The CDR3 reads CASSISPGQGSEKLFF. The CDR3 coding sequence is TGTGCCAGTAGTATTTCCCCGGGACAGGGATCCGAAAAACTGTTTTTT.

Written as DNA, the CDR3 is TGTGCCAGCAGCTTAGATGGGACAGGGAACACCGGGGAGCTGTTTTTT. Protein product: CASSLDGTGNTGELFF. The chain employs TRBV7-8 and TRBJ2-2, with 8 bases that match TRBD1. Germline V gene sequence: CDR1 SGHVS, CDR2 FQNEAQ. CDR3 length equals 16 residues. The V and J ends lost 1 base and 1 base, in that order; junction bases with no gene match: 2.

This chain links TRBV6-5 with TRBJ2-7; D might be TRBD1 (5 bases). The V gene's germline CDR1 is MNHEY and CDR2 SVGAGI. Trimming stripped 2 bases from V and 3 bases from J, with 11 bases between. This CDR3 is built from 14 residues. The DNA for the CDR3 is TGTGCCAGCAGTTACGGTCAGGGCCTCTACGAGCAGTACTTC. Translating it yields CASSYGQGLYEQYF.

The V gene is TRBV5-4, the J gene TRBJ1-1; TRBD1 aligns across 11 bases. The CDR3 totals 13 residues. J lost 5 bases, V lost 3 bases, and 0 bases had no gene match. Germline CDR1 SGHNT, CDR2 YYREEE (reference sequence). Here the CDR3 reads CASSWDRGTEAFF. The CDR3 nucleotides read TGTGCCAGCAGCTGGGACAGGGGGACTGAAGCTTTCTTT.

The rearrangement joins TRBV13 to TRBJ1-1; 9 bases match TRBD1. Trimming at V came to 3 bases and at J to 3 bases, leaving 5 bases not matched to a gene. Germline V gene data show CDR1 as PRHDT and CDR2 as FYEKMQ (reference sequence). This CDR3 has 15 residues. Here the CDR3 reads CASSFFGQGYTEAFF. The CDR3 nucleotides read TGTGCCAGCAGCTTTTTTGGACAGGGGTACACTGAAGCTTTCTTT.

The CDR3 DNA reads TGTGCCAGCAGCCGGGGGGTAAGCACTGAAGCTTTCTTT. Protein: CASSRGVSTEAFF. V gene TRBV3-1 (or the pseudogene TRBV3-2) combines with J gene TRBJ1-1, with a possible D match to TRBD1 (5 bases). This CDR3 comprises 13 residues. Trimming pared 4 bases from V and 4 bases from J, leaving 10 bases between. Germline CDR1 LGHDT, CDR2 YNNKEL (reference sequence).

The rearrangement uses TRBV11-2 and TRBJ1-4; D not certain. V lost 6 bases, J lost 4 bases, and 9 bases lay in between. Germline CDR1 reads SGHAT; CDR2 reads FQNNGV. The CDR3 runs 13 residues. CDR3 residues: CASSPDRNEKLFF. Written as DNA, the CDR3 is TGTGCCAGCAGTCCCGACCGTAATGAAAAACTGTTTTTT.

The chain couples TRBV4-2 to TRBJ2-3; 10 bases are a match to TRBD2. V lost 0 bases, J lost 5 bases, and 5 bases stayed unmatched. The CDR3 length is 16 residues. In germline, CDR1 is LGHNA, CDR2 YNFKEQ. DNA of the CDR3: TGTGCCAGCAGCCAAGAGGTGGTAGCGGGGGGAGATACGCAGTATTTT. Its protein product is CASSQEVVAGGDTQYF.

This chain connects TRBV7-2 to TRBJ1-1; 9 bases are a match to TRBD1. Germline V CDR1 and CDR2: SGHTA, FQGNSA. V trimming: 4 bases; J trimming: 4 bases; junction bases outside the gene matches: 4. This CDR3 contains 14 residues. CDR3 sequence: CASSSSTGGTEAFF. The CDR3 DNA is TGTGCCAGCAGCTCGTCGACAGGGGGCACTGAAGCTTTCTTT.

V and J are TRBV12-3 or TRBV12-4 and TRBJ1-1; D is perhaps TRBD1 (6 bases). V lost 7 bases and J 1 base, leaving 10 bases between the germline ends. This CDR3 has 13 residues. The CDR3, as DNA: TGTGCCAGCACCTCACAGGGGAACACTGAAGCTTTCTTT. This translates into CASTSQGNTEAFF.

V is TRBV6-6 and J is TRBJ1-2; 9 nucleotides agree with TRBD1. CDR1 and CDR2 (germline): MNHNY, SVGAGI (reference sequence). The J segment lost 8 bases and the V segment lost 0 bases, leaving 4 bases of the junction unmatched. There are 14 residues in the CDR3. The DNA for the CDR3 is TGTGCCAGCAGTTACTCCGGGACAGGGAACGGCTACACCTTC. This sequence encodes CASSYSGTGNGYTF.

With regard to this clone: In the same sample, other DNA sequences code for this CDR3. CDR3 sequence reads: CAIGLAGGGETQYF. DNA of the CDR3: TGTGCCATCGGTCTAGCGGGGGGGGGCGAGACCCAGTACTTC. V is TRBV10-3 and J is TRBJ2-5; 12 bases map to TRBD2. Germline loops: CDR1 ENHRY, CDR2 SYGVKD. This CDR3 is 14 amino acids long. Germline trimming cut 8 bases from V and 5 bases from J; bases unmatched to any gene: 6.

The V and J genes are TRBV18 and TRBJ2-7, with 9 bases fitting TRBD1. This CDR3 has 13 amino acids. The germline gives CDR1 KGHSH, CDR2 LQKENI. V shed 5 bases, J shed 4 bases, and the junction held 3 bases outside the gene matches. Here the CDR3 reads CASSGTGNYEQYF. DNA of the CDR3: TGTGCCAGCTCAGGGACAGGGAATTACGAGCAGTACTTC.

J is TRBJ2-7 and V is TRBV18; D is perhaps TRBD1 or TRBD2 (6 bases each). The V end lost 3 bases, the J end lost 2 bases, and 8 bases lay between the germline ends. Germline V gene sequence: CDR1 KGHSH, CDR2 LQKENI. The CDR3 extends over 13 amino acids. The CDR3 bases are TGTGCCAGCTCACCCCGGGGGCCCTACGAGCAGTACTTC. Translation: CASSPRGPYEQYF. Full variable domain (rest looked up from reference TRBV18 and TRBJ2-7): NAGVMQNPRHLVRRRGQEARLRCSPMKGHSHVYWYRQLPEEGLKFMVYLQKENIIDESGMPKERFSAEFPKEGPSILRIQQVVRGDSAAYFCASSPRGPYEQYFGPGTRLTVT.

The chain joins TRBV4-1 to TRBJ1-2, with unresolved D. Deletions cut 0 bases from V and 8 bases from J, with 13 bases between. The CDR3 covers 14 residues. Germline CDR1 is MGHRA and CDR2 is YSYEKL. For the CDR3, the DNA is TGCGCCAGCAGCCAAGATCCAAAGGGCAGCGGCTACACCTTC. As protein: CASSQDPKGSGYTF.

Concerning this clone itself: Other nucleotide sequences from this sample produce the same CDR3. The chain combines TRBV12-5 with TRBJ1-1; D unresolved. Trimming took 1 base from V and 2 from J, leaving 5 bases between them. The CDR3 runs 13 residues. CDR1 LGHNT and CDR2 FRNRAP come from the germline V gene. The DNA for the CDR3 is TGTGCTAGTGGTTTGGGAGGAAACACTGAAGCTTTCTTT. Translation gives CASGLGGNTEAFF.

As DNA, the CDR3 is TGTGCCAGCAGTTTAAGGAGAAATGAGCAGTTCTTC. It specifies CASSLRRNEQFF. J is TRBJ2-1 and V is TRBV12-3 or TRBV12-4; D ambiguous. The CDR3 spans 12 residues. V was trimmed by 2 bases and J by 7 bases, leaving 6 bases between them.

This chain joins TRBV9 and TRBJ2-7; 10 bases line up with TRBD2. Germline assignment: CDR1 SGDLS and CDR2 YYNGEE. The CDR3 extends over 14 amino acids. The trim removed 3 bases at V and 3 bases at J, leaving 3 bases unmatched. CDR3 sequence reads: CASSASSGGYEQYF. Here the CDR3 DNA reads TGTGCCAGCAGCGCTTCTAGCGGGGGCTACGAGCAGTACTTC. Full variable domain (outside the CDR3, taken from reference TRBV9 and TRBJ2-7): DSGVTQTPKHLITATGQRVTLRCSPRSGDLSVYWYQQSLDQGLQFLIQYYNGEERAKGNILERFSAQQFPDLHSELNLSSLELGDSALYFCASSASSGGYEQYFGPGTRLTVT.

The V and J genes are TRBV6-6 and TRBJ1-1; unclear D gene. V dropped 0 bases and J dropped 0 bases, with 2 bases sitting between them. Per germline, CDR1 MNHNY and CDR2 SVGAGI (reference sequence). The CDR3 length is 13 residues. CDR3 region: CASSYSVNTEAFF. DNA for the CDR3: TGTGCCAGCAGTTACTCAGTGAACACTGAAGCTTTCTTT.

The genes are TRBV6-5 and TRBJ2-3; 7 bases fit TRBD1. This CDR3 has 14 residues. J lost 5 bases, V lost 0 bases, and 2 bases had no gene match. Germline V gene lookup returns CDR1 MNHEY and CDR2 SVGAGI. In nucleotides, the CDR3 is TGTGCCAGCAGTTACTCAGGGGGCGAAGATACGCAGTATTTT. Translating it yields CASSYSGGEDTQYF.

CDR3 sequence: CAGDRGDGYTF. CDR3 DNA: TGTGCCGGGGACAGGGGGGATGGCTACACCTTC. The gene calls are TRBV2 and TRBJ1-2; 11 bases map to TRBD1. The V and J ends lost 11 bases and 6 bases, in that order; junction bases with no gene match: 2. Germline values: CDR1 SNHLY, CDR2 FYNNEI. The CDR3 is made up of 11 amino acids.

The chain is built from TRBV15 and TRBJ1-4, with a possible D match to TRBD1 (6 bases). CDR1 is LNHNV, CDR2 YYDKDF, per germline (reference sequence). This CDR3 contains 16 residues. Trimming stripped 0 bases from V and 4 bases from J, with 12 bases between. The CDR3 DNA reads TGTGCCACCAGCAGAGATCAGGGCAGGGGTAATGAAAAACTGTTTTTT. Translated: CATSRDQGRGNEKLFF.

This chain's CDR3 is CASSRGGRETQYF. The CDR3 DNA is TGTGCCAGTAGTAGGGGGGGGCGGGAGACCCAGTACTTC. The gene calls are TRBV19 and TRBJ2-5; D might be TRBD2 (7 bases). The CDR3 covers 13 residues. Germline CDR1 reads LNHDA; CDR2 reads SQIVND (reference sequence). V gave up 4 bases and J gave up 5 bases, with 11 bases separating them.

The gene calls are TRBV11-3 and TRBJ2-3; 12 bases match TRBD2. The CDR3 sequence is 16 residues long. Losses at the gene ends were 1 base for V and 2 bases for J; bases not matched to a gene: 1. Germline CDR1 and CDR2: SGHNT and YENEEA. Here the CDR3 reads CASSLGLAGVTDTQYF. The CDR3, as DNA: TGTGCCAGCAGCTTAGGACTAGCGGGGGTCACAGATACGCAGTATTTT.

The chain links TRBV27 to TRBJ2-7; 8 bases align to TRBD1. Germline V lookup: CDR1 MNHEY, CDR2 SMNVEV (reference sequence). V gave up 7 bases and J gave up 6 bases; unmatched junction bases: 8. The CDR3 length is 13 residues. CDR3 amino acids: CASTTQGAGEQYF. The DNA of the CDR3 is TGTGCCAGCACTACTCAGGGGGCGGGCGAGCAGTACTTC.

The CDR3 loop is CASSLGDRDKLFF. Here the CDR3 DNA reads TGTGCCAGCAGCTTAGGGGACAGGGACAAACTGTTTTTT. The chain couples TRBV11-2 to TRBJ1-4; 9 nucleotides line up with TRBD1. V shed 1 base, J shed 11 bases, and the junction held 2 bases outside the gene matches. CDR1 and CDR2 from the germline V gene are SGHAT and FQNNGV. The CDR3 runs 13 residues.

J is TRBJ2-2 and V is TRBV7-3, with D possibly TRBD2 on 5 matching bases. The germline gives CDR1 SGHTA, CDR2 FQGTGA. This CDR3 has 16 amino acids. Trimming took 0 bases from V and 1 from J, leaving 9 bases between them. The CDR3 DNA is TGTGCCAGCAGCTTAACGCGGACTCTGAACACCGGGGAGCTGTTTTTT. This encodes CASSLTRTLNTGELFF.